This T cell receptor (beta chain) was retrieved from a study of human T cells and chemical hapten exposure. At the level of the study: Alopecia areata, totalis or universalis affected patients, mainly female. There were per-sample TCR yield variations, arising mainly from small pooled library volume differences.

Authors' methods: From around 20,000 to 690,000 TCRs were found per sample, with a median of approximately 96,000. TCRdb ran MiXCR on the RACE reads and lists one entry per CDR3 protein. TCRdb, not the original authors, processed these V and J calls. This table has about 80,000 distinct CDR3 sequences, roughly 7.1% appearing once. Time point indicated: patch test 1, 2 weeks after DPC sensitization. Treatment here: therapeutic diphenylcyclopropenone sensitization with weekly scalp DPC. Alopecia patients deemed DPC-suitable, aged 18 to 70, excluding pregnancy. With 7 bases removed from V and 8 bases from J, the gap between germline ends came to 20 bases. The CDR3 totals 15 residues. Per the germline V gene, CDR1 is MNHEY and CDR2 is SVGAGI.

The chain links TRBV6-5 to TRBJ1-4; D gene unclear. The sequencing used whole blood, collected in connection with sensitization to the hapten diphenylcyclopropenone (DPC). The receptor comes from a woman in her twenties or thirties with alopecia areata. Some clones in this sample may be carry-over from other donors' samples. This chain's CDR3 is CASMGTYGSHEKLFF. The CDR3 DNA reads TGTGCCAGCATGGGTACATACGGATCCCACGAAAAACTGTTTTTT.